This TCR beta chain was recorded in a study of blood T cell repertoires in COVID-19. Germline V CDR1 and CDR2: KGHDR, SFDVKD. Trimming stripped 6 bases from V and 5 bases from J, with 17 bases between. The CDR3 has 15 residues. It was within 2 weeks before study entry that exposed participants met a COVID-19 case. As handled by the study authors: Amplified reference gene primers provided the basis for estimating nucleated cell counts. Clones were read by immunoSEQ multiplex PCR, and TCRdb kept only the in-frame ones, dropping some. V and J calls and clone size are copied from that table; D and trimming were computed from the DNA. This table has roughly 400,000 clones, approximately 90% appearing once.

The sample comprised PBMCs or T cells enriched from blood (not recorded which). The receptor's source is a woman aged 40 to 55 who had been exposed to COVID-19. The gene calls are TRBV24-1 and TRBJ2-3; D is possibly TRBD2 (6 bases). The CDR3 sequence: CATSRGQGGGDTQYF. CDR3 DNA: TGTGCCACCAGTCGCGGCCAGGGAGGAGGAGATACGCAGTATTTT.